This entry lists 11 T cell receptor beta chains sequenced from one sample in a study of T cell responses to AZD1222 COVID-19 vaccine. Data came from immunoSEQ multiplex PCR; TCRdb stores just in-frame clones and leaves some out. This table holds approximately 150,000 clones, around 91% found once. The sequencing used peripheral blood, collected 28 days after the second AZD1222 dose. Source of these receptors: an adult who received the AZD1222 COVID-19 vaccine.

DNA of the CDR3: TGTGCCAGCAGTTCACAGGGGGGTTACTATGGCTACACCTTC. Translation: CASSSQGGYYGYTF. The genes are TRBV6-6 and TRBJ1-2, with 8 bases fitting TRBD1. The germline gives CDR1 MNHNY, CDR2 SVGAGI (reference sequence). This CDR3 is built from 14 residues. V dropped 4 bases and J dropped 3; count of bases not matched to a gene: 4.

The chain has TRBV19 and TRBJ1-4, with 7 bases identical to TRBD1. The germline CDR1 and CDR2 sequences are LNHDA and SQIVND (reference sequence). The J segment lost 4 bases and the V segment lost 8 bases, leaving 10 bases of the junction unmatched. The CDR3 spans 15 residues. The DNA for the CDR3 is TGTGCCAGTGCCCTTCCGGGACAGAATAATGAAAAACTGTTTTTT. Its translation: CASALPGQNNEKLFF.

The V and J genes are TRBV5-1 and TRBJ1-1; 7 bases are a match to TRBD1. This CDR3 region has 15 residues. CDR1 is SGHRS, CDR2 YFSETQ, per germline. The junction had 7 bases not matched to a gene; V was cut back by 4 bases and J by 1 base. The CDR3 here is CASSMVGQTNTEAFF. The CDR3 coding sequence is TGCGCCAGCAGCATGGTGGGACAGACGAACACTGAAGCTTTCTTT.

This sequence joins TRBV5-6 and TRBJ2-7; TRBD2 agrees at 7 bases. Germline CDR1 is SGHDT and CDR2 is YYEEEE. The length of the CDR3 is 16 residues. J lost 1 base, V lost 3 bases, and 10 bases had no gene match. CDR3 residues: CASSSPGGGPSYEQYF. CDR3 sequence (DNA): TGTGCCAGCAGCTCCCCCGGGGGAGGGCCTTCCTACGAGCAGTACTTC.

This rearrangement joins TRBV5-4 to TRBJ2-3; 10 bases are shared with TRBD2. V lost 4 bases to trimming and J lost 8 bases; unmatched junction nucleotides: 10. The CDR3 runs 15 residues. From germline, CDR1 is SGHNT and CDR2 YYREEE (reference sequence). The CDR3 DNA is TGTGCCAGCAGCAAGGGGGCGGGACTAGCGACTACGCAGTATTTT. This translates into CASSKGAGLATTQYF.

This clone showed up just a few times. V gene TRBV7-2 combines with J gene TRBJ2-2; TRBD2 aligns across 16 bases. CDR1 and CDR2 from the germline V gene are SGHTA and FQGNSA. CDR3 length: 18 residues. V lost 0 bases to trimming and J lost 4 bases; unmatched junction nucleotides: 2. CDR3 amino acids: CASSLAGLAGGSTGELFF. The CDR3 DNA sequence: TGTGCCAGCAGCTTAGCGGGACTAGCGGGAGGGAGCACCGGGGAGCTGTTTTTT. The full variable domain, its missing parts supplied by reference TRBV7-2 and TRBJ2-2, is GAGVSQSPSNKVTEKGKDVELRCDPISGHTALYWYRQSLGQGLEFLIYFQGNSAPDKSGLPSDRFSAERTGGSVSTLTIQRTQQEDSAVYLCASSLAGLAGGSTGELFFGEGSRLTVL.

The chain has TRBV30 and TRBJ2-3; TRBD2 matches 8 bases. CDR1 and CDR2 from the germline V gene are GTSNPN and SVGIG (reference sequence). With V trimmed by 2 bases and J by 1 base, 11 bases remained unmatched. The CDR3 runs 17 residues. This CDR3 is CAWSSLSRREGTDTQYF. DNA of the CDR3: TGTGCCTGGAGTTCCCTATCTCGGCGGGAGGGCACAGATACGCAGTATTTT.

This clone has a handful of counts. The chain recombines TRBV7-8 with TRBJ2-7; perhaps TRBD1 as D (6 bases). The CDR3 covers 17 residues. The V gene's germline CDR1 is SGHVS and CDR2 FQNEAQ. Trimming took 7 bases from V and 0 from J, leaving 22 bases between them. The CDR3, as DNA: TGTGCCAGCACCGACTCGACTACGACAGGAGGCTCCTACGAGCAGTACTTC. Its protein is CASTDSTTTGGSYEQYF.

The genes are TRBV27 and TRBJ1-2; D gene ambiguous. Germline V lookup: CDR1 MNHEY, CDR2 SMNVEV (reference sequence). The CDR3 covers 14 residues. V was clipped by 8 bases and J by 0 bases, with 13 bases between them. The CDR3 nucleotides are TGTGCCAGCGCGATGGCTGGATCTAACTATGGCTACACCTTC. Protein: CASAMAGSNYGYTF.

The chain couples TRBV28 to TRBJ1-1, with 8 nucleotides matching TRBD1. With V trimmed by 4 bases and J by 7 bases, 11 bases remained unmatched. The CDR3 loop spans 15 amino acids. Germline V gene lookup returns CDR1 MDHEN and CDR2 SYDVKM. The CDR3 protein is CASSYTRGQGGEAFF. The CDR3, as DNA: TGTGCCAGCAGTTATACCCGAGGACAGGGTGGTGAAGCTTTCTTT.

Here the CDR3 DNA reads TGTGCCACCAGTGACAACCTGGACGGCCATTGGGGCTACACCTTC. It encodes CATSDNLDGHWGYTF. The V and J genes are TRBV24-1 and TRBJ1-2; D remains ambiguous. Germline loops: CDR1 KGHDR, CDR2 SFDVKD. This CDR3 spans 15 amino acids. The ends were cut back, 4 bases at V and 8 bases at J, with 19 bases in the middle.